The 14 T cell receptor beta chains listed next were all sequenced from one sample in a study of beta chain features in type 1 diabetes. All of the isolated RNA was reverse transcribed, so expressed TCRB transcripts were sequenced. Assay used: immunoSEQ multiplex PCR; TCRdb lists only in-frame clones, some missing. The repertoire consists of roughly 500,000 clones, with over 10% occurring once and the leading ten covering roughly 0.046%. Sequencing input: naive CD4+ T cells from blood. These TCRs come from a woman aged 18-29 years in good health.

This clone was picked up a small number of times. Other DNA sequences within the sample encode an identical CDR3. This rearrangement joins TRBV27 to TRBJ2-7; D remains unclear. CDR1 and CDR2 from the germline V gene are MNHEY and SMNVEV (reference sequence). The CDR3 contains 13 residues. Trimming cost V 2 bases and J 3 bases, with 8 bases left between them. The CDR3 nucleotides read TGTGCCAGCAGTTTACGCGGATACTACGAGCAGTACTTC. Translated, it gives CASSLRGYYEQYF.

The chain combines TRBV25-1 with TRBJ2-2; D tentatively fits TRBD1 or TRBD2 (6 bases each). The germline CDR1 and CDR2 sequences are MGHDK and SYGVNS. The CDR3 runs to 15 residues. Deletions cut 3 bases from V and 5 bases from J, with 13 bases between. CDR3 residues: CASSDPRGRTGELFF. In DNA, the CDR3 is TGTGCCAGCAGTGATCCCCGGGGGCGTACCGGGGAGCTGTTTTTT.

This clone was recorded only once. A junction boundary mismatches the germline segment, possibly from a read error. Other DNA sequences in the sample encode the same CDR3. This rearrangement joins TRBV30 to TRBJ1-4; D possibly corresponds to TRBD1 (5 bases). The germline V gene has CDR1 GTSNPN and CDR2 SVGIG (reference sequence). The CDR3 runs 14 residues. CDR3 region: CACAGVRGNEKLFF. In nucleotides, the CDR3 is TGTGCCTGCGCGGGGGTAAGGGGTAATGAAAAACTGTTCTTT.

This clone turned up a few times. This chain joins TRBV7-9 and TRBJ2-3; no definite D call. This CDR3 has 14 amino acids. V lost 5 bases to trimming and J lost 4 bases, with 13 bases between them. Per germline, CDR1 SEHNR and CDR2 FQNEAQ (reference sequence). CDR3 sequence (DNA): TGTGCCAGCAGCGCACCCGGTAGGCCAGATACGCAGTATTTT. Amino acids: CASSAPGRPDTQYF.

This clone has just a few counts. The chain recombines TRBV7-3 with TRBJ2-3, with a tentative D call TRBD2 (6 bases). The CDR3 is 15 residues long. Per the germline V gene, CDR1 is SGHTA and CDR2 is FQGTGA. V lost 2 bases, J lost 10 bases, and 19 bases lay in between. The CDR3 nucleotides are TGTGCCAGCAGCTTAGTAGCGGCCCCCGCCTGGTCGCAGTATTTT. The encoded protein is CASSLVAAPAWSQYF. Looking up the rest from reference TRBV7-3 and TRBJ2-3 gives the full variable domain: GAGVSQTPSNKVTEKGKYVELRCDPISGHTALYWYRQSLGQGPEFLIYFQGTGAADDSGLPNDRFFAVRPEGSVSTLKIQRTERGDSAVYLCASSLVAAPAWSQYFGPGTRLTVL.

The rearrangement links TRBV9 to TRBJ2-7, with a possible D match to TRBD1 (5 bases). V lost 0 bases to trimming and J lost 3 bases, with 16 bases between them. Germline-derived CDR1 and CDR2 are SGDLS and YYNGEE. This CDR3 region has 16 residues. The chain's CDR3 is CASSVAATVGIYEQYF. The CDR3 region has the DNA TGTGCCAGCAGCGTAGCAGCGACAGTGGGGATCTACGAGCAGTACTTC.

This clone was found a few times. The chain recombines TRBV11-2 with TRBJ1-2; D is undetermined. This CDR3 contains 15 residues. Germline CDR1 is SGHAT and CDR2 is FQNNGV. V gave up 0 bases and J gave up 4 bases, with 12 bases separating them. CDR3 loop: CASSLDGRSSYGYTF. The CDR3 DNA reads TGTGCCAGCAGCTTAGACGGGCGATCGTCCTATGGCTACACCTTC.

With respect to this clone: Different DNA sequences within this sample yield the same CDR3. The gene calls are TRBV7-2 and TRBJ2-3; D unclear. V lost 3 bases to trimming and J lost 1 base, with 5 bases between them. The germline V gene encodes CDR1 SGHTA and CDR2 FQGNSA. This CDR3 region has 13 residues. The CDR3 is CASSFLGTDTQYF. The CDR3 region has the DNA TGTGCCAGCAGCTTCCTAGGCACAGATACGCAGTATTTT.

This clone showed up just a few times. CDR3 sequence (DNA): TGTGCCAGCAGCTTACAGCGGGAGGAATACAATGAGCAGTTCTTC. Amino acids: CASSLQREEYNEQFF. The chain carries TRBV7-9 and TRBJ2-1; 9 bases map to TRBD2. This CDR3 is built from 15 residues. The V gene end was trimmed by 2 bases and the J gene end by 4 bases; junction bases not matched to a gene: 3. CDR1 SEHNR and CDR2 FQNEAQ come from the germline V gene (reference sequence).

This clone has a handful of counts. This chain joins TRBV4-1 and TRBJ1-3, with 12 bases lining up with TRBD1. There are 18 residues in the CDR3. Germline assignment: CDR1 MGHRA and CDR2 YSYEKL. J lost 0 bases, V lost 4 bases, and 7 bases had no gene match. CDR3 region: CASSPRDRGLYSGNTIYF. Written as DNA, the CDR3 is TGCGCCAGCAGCCCTCGGGACAGGGGGCTTTACTCTGGAAACACCATATATTTT.

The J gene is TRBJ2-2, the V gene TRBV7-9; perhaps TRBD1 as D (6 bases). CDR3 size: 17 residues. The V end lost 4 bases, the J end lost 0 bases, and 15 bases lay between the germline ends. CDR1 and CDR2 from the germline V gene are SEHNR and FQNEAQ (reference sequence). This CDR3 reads CASSSRTARANTGELFF. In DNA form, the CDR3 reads TGTGCCAGCAGCTCGAGGACAGCCCGCGCGAACACCGGGGAGCTGTTTTTT.

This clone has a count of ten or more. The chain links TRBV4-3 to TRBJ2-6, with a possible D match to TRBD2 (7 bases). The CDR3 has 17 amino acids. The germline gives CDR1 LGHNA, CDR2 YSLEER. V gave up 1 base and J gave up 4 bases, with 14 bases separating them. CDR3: CASSQVAGATGANVLTF. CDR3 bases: TGCGCCAGCAGCCAAGTGGCGGGGGCTACAGGGGCCAACGTCCTGACTTTC.

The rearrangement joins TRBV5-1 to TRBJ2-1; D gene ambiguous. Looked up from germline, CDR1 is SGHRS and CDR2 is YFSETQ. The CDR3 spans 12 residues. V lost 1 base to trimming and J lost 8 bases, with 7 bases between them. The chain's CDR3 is CASSLSLDEQFF. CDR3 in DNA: TGCGCCAGCAGCTTGAGTTTAGATGAGCAGTTCTTC.

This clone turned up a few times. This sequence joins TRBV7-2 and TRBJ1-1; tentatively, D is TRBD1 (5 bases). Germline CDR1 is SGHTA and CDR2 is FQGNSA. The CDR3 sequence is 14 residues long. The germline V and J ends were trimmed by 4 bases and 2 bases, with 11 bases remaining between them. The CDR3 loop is CASSSRQTNTEAFF. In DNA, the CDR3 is TGTGCCAGCAGCTCGAGACAGACCAACACTGAAGCTTTCTTT.